This TCR beta chain was sequenced for a study of cytomegalovirus exposure and HLA in healthy donors. Both 60 Vbeta primers and 13 Jbeta primers went into the PCR. The method was immunoSEQ multiplex PCR; TCRdb's version includes in-frame clones alone and lacks a portion of them. The sample includes some 120,000 clones, over 75% of them seen just once. In regard to this clone: The antigen is not known.

The study's findings and limits: When the data were analyzed later, several of the most significant clusters appeared to be linked to common viral pathogens. Reported results showed that the classifier diagnosed cytomegalovirus status with high specificity and sensitivity. V segments that were indistinguishable, TRBV6-2 and TRBV6-3 among them, were omitted from analysis.

V lost 5 bases and J lost 0; bases outside the gene matches: 6. This CDR3 contains 15 residues. CDR1 is SEHNR, CDR2 FQNEAQ, per germline (reference sequence). The sample was PBMCs. The chain is built from TRBV7-9 and TRBJ1-1, with 7 positions matching TRBD1. The sequence was collected from a woman between 18 and 29 years old in good health and CMV-seronegative. CDR3 DNA sequence: TGTGCCAGCAGCCAAAGGGACAGTCTGAACACTGAAGCTTTCTTT. The encoded protein is CASSQRDSLNTEAFF.